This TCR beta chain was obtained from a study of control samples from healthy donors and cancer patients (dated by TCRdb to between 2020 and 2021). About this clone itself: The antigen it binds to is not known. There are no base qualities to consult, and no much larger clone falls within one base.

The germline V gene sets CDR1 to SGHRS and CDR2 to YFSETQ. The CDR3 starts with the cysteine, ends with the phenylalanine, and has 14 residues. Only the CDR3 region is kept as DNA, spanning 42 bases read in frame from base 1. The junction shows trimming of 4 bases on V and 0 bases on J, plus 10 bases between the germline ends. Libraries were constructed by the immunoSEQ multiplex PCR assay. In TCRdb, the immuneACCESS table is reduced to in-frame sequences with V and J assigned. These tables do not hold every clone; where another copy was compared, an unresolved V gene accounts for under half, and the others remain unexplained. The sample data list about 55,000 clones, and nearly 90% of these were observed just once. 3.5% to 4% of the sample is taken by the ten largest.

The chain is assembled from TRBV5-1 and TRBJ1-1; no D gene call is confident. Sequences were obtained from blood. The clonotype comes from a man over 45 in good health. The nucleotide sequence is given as TGCGCCAGCAGCCTGGACCGAGTGAACACTGAAGCTTTCTTT. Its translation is CASSLDRVNTEAFF. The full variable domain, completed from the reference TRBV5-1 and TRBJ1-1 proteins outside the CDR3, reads KAGVTQTPRYLIKTRGQQVTLSCSPISGHRSVSWYQQTPGQGLQFLFEYFSETQRNKGNFPGRFSGRQFSNSRSEMNVSTLELGDSALYLCASSLDRVNTEAFFGQGTRLTVV.